This T cell receptor beta chain was sequenced during a study of blood T cell repertoires in COVID-19. This CDR3 is built from 14 residues. Germline loops: CDR1 LGHDT, CDR2 YNNKEL (reference sequence). V lost 3 bases to trimming and J lost 7 bases; unmatched junction nucleotides: 5. Which cohort a participant joined came from the clinical history participants gave. Assay: immunoSEQ multiplex PCR; the TCRdb copy retains only in-frame clones and omits some. This table has 250,000 to 300,000 clones, approximately 88% appearing once. This clonotype was sampled from a woman aged 40 to 50 who had recovered from COVID-19. Sequencing was done on a sample of PBMCs or T cells enriched from blood (not recorded which). The chain uses TRBV3-1 (or the pseudogene TRBV3-2) and TRBJ1-4, with 7 bases lining up with TRBD1. CDR3 coding DNA: TGTGCCAGCAGCCAGACGACAGGGCGTGAAAAACTGTTTTTT. It specifies CASSQTTGREKLFF.